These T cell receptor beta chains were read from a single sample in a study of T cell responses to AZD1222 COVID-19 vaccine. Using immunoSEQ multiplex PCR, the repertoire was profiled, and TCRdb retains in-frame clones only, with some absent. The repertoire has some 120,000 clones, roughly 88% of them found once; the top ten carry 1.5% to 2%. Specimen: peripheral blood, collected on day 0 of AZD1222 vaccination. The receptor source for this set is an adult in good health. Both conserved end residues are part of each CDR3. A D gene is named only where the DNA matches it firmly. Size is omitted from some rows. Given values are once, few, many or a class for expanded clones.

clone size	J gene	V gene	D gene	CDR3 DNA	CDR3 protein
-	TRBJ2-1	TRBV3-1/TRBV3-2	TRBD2	TGTGCCAGCAGCCAAGATCCGGCTAGCGGGAGTATTAATGAGCAGTTCTTC	CASSQDPASGSINEQFF
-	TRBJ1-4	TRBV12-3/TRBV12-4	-	TGTGCCAGCAGAGTTGATGAAAAACTGTTTTTT	CASRVDEKLFF
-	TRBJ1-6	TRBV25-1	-	TGTGCCAGCAGTGAACTCCCGGAGTCGGGGACCCTCCACTTT	CASSELPESGTLHF
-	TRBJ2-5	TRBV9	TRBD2	TGTGCCAGCACCAGACTAGCGGGAGAAAGAGAGACCCAGTACTTC	CASTRLAGERETQYF
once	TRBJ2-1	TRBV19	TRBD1	TGTGCCAGTAGTCAACAAAAGGACAGGGCGCTCTACAATGAGCAGTTCTTC	CASSQQKDRALYNEQFF
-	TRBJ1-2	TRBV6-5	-	TGTGCCAGCGCGGCGATAAAGTCGGGAGATTATGGCTACACCTTC	CASAAIKSGDYGYTF
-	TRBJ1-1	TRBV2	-	TGTGCCAGCAGTGAAACGGCAGGGGACACTGAAGCTTTCTTT	CASSETAGDTEAFF
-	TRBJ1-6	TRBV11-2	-	TGTGCCAGCTCGGGGGGATCCAACCCCTATAATTCACCCCTCCACTTT	CASSGGSNPYNSPLHF
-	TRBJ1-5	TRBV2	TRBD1	TGTGCCAGCAGAGCAATGACAGGGCGAGGGAATCAGCCCCAGCATTTT	CASRAMTGRGNQPQHF
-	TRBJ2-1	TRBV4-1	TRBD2	TGCGCCAGCAGCCAACCCCGACTAGCGCCGACCTACAATGAGCAGTTCTTC	CASSQPRLAPTYNEQFF
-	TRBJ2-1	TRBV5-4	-	TGTGCCAGCACAGTCGGCCCGGGAGCCCGGGAGCAGTTCTTC	CASTVGPGAREQFF
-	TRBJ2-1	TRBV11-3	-	TGTGCCAGCAGCTTAGATCGAACAAGGGGCGCTCCCAATGAGCAGTTCTTC	CASSLDRTRGAPNEQFF
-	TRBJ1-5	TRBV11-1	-	TGTGCCAGCAGCTTAGAGTTCAATCAGCCCCAGCATTTT	CASSLEFNQPQHF
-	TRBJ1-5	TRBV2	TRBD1	TGTGCCAGCAGTCTGGGACAGATTAATCAGCCCCAGCATTTT	CASSLGQINQPQHF
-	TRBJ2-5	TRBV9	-	TGTGCCAGCAGCGTACTGGAAGGGCCCCAAGAGACCCAGTACTTC	CASSVLEGPQETQYF
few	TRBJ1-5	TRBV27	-	TGTGCCAGCAGTTTGGCAGGGTGGAATCAGCCCCAGCATTTT	CASSLAGWNQPQHF
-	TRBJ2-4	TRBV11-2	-	TGTGCCAGCAGCTTATGGGGGCAAGCCAAAAACATTCAGTACTTC	CASSLWGQAKNIQYF
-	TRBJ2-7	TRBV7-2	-	TGTGCCAGCAGCATTAAGACAGACCGCTACGAGCAGTACTTC	CASSIKTDRYEQYF
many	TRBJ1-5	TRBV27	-	TGTGCCAGCAGTTTCGGTAATCAGCCCCAGCATTTT	CASSFGNQPQHF
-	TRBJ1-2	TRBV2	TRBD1	TGTGCCAGCAGCCTTGGACAGGCCACCCCTTTTGGCTACACCTTC	CASSLGQATPFGYTF
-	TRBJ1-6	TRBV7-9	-	TGTGCCAGCAGCTTTAATTCACCCCTCCACTTT	CASSFNSPLHF
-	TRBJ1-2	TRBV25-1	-	TGTGCCAGCAGTGCCTTCGGAAAGGGGTTTAGAGGCTACACCTTC	CASSAFGKGFRGYTF
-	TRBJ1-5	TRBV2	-	TGTGCCAGCAGCGTCGCGGGTCTGGACAATCAGCCCCAGCATTTT	CASSVAGLDNQPQHF
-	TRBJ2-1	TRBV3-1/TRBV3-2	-	TGTGCCAGCAGCAGGGGGGCCCGGCTGGGGTACAATGAGCAGTTCTTC	CASSRGARLGYNEQFF
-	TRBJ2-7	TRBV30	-	TGTGCCTGGTCGGTTGGTGGATACGAGCAGTACTTC	CAWSVGGYEQYF
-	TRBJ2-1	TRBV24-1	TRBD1	TGTGCCACCAGTGAGGGGACAGCCTACAATGAGCAGTTCTTC	CATSEGTAYNEQFF
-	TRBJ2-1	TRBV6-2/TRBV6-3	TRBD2	TGTGCCAGCAGTTACTCTTTAGCGGGATTGGGACAGCAGTTCTTC	CASSYSLAGLGQQFF
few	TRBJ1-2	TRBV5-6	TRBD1	TGTGCCAGCAGCCTTTGGGACAGGACGAACTATGGCTACACCTTC	CASSLWDRTNYGYTF
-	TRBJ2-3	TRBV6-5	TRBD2	TGTGCCAGCAGGGGCGGGGGGGTCCCGGATACGCAGTATTTT	CASRGGGVPDTQYF
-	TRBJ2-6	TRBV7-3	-	TGTGCCAGCAGCCGCCTTCAGGGGTTTGGGGCCAACGTCCTGACTTTC	CASSRLQGFGANVLTF
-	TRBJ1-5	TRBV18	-	TGTGCCAGCTCACCCCCCGGAGGGCATCAGCCCCAGCATTTT	CASSPPGGHQPQHF
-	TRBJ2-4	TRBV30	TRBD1	TGTGCAAAGGGACAGGGAAACATTCAGTACTTC	CAKGQGNIQYF
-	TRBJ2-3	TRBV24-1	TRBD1	TGTGCCACCAGTGATTGGGGACAGGGCACAGATACGCAGTATTTT	CATSDWGQGTDTQYF
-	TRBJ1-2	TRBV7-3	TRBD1	TGTGCCAGCAGCCCCGGACAGGGGAACTATGGCTACACCTTC	CASSPGQGNYGYTF
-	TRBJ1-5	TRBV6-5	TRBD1	TGTGCCAGCAGCCCCGGGACAGGGAAGGATCCCCAGCATTTT	CASSPGTGKDPQHF